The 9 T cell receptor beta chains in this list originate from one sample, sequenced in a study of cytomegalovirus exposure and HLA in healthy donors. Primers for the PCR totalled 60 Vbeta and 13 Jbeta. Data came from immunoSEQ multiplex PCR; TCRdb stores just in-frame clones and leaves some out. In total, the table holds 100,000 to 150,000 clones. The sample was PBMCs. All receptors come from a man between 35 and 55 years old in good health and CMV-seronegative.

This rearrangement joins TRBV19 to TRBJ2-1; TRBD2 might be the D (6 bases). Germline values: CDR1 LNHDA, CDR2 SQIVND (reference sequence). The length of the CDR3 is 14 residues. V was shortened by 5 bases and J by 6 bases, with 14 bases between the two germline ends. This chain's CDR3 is CASSYRGGRNEQFF. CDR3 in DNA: TGTGCCAGTAGTTACCGGGGAGGTCGCAATGAGCAGTTCTTC.

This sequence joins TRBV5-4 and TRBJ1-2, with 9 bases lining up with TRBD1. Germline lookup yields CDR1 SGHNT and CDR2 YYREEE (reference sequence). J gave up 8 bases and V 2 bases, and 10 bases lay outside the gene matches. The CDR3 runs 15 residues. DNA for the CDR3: TGTGCCAGCAGCTTCGGGACAGGGCCTACCTACGGCTACACCTTC. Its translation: CASSFGTGPTYGYTF. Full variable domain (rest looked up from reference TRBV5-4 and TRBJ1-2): ETGVTQSPTHLIKTRGQQVTLRCSSQSGHNTVSWYQQALGQGPQFIFQYYREEENGRGNFPPRFSGLQFPNYSSELNVNALELDDSALYLCASSFGTGPTYGYTFGSGTRLTVV.

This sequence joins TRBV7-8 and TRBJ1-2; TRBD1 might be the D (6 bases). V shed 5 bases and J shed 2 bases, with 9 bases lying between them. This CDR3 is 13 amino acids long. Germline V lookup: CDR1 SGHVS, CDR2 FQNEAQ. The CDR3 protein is CASSPGQNYGYTF. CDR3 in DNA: TGTGCCAGCAGCCCCGGACAGAACTATGGCTACACCTTC.

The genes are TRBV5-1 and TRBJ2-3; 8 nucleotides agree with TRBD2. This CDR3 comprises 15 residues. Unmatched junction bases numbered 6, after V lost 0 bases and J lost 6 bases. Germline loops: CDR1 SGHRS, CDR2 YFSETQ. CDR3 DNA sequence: TGCGCCAGCAGCTTGGCCGTAGCGGGGTCGGATACGCAGTATTTT. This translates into CASSLAVAGSDTQYF.

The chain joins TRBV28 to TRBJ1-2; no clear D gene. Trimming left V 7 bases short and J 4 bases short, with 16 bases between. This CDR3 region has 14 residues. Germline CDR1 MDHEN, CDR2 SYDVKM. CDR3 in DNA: TGTGCCAGCACCGCGTTTGAGGTTGCCTATGGCTACACCTTC. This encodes CASTAFEVAYGYTF.

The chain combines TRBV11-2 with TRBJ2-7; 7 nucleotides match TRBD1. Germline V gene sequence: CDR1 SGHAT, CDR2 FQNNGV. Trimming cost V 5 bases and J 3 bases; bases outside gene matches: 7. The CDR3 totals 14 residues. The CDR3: CASSLGQNYYEQYF. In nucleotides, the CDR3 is TGTGCCAGCAGCCTGGGACAGAACTACTACGAGCAGTACTTC.

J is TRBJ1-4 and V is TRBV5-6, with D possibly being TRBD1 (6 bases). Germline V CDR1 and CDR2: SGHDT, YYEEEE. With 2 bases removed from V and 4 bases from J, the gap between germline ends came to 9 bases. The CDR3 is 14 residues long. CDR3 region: CASSLAGDNEKLFF. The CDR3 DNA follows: TGTGCCAGCAGCTTAGCAGGGGATAATGAAAAACTGTTTTTT. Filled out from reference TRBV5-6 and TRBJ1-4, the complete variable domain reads DAGVTQSPTHLIKTRGQQVTLRCSPKSGHDTVSWYQQALGQGPQFIFQYYEEEERQRGNFPDRFSGHQFPNYSSELNVNALLLGDSALYLCASSLAGDNEKLFFGSGTQLSVL.

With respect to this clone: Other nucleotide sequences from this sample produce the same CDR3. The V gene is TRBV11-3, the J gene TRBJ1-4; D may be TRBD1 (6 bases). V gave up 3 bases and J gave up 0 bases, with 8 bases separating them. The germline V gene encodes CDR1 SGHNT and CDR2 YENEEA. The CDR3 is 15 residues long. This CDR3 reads CASSFTGTTNEKLFF. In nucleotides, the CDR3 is TGTGCCAGCAGCTTTACAGGGACAACTAATGAAAAACTGTTTTTT.

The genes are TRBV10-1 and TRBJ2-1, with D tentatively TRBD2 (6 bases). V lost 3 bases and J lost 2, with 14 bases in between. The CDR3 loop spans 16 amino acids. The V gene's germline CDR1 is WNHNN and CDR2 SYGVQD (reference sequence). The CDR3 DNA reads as TGCGCCAGCAGTGACTTAAAGCGGGCAACCTACAATGAGCAGTTCTTC. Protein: CASSDLKRATYNEQFF.